This note documents a single T cell receptor beta chain sequence. Its matching antigen is unknown. CDR1 is MDHEN and CDR2 is SYDVKM in the germline V gene. Trimming left V 1 base short and J 6 bases short, with 16 bases between. The CDR3 is made up of 15 amino acids. This entry belongs to a study of identifying expanded T cells in peripheral blood. General study results and limits: Technical replicates showed approximately 1.2 changed clones; approximately 2 weeks about 16; four weeks 19. Across healthy donors, higher total template counts meant significantly greater approximately 2-week count variance.

Data came from immunoSEQ multiplex PCR; TCRdb stores just in-frame clones and leaves some out. The sample includes about 89,000 clones, more than 70% of them seen just once. Healthy donors had no documented immune events, such as infections, while sampled. The rearrangement links TRBV28 to TRBJ2-7, with D hard to call. The sequence was collected from a person aged 18 to 75 in good health. Source material: blood. The DNA for the CDR3 is TGTGCCAGCAGTTTATCGGCACTCGGCGGTGGCGAGCAGTACTTC. Its protein is CASSLSALGGGEQYF.